This T cell receptor (beta chain) came from a study of blood T cell repertoires in COVID-19. For the study at large: Donors in the United States, Italy and Spain gave samples during acute or convalescent COVID-19.

Germline values: CDR1 SGHTA, CDR2 FQGTGA. The CDR3 runs 15 residues. The V and J ends lost 8 bases and 6 bases respectively, with 22 bases between them. Original analysis: Using reference gene primer amplification, nucleated cell counts were estimated. Sequencing was performed with immunoSEQ multiplex PCR; in TCRdb, only in-frame clones are kept and a portion is missing. V, J and clone size are those of that table, while D and trimming were read from the DNA. The sample consists of around 310,000 clones, roughly 88% of them appearing once. This chain connects TRBV7-3 to TRBJ2-5; TRBD2 might be the D (7 bases). Sequenced: peripheral blood. The TCR originated in a woman aged 45 to 65 with active or convalescent COVID-19. CDR3 sequence (DNA): TGTGCCAGCGCCCTCGAGGGGGGGGTCTCTCAGACCCAGTACTTC. Residues: CASALEGGVSQTQYF.